This TCR beta chain is drawn from a study of regulatory T cells in long-lasting Graves disease. CDR3 length: 14 residues. V dropped 4 bases and J dropped 4 bases, with 13 bases sitting between them. Construction of TCR beta libraries relied on iRepertoire HTBI primers and on Arm-PCR targeting CDR3 regions. Using its own MiXCR run on the multiplex PCR reads, TCRdb lists one record per CDR3 protein. The table lists under 400,000 distinct CDR3 sequences, over 15% of them singletons. Time point noted: newly diagnosed GD, antithyroid drugs for less than 3 months. PBMC-derived RNA was used for the TCR library. Separately, the same data were catalogued under a study of T cells in Graves' hyperthyroidism and ophthalmopathy.

Here the sequenced sample was peripheral blood mononuclear cells (PBMCs), taken at new diagnosis, from a patient treated with antithyroid drugs. The chain joins TRBV12-3 or TRBV12-4 to TRBJ2-5, with a weak D call TRBD1 (5 bases). The TCR was taken from a man aged 40-55 years with Graves disease. CDR3 sequence (DNA): TGTGCCAGCAGTTCCGAAGGGGCGAGAGAGACCCAGTACTTC. Its translation is CASSSEGARETQYF.